These T cell receptor beta chains were read from a single sample in a study of blood T cell repertoires in COVID-19. Profiling relied on immunoSEQ multiplex PCR, and the TCRdb table lists in-frame clones only, not all of them. The sample lists 110,000 to 150,000 clones, about 89% occurring once. Material: peripheral blood. The receptors here all came from a man in his sixties with active or convalescent COVID-19. Each CDR3 is given with its conserved first and last residue. Fields, in order: V gene, J gene, D gene, clone size, CDR3 DNA, CDR3 protein. The D gene is left open where the match is weak. Expanded clones are given a class, and other clones once, few, many or no size at all.

V: TRBV4-1
J: TRBJ1-6
D: -
size: medium-sized
DNA: TGCGCCAGCAGCCAAGCGGACAGAGTTGGCAATTCACCCCTCCACTTT
CDR3: CASSQADRVGNSPLHF

V: TRBV7-6
J: TRBJ2-2
D: TRBD2
size: -
DNA: TGTGCCAGCAGCCTCGGACTAGCGGGGGGGGACGGGGAGCTGTTTTTT
CDR3: CASSLGLAGGDGELFF

V: TRBV5-1
J: TRBJ1-5
D: -
size: -
DNA: TGCGCCAGCAGCCAAAATCAGCCCCAGCATTTT
CDR3: CASSQNQPQHF

V: TRBV6-6
J: TRBJ1-4
D: -
size: -
DNA: TGTGCCAGCAGTTACTCGGGTACAGGGACTAATGAAAAACTGTTTTTT
CDR3: CASSYSGTGTNEKLFF

V: TRBV6-5
J: TRBJ2-7
D: -
size: -
DNA: TGTGCCAGCAGGGTCCTTAAAGCAGGGCTTTACGAGCAGTACTTC
CDR3: CASRVLKAGLYEQYF

V: TRBV15
J: TRBJ2-2
D: -
size: -
DNA: TGTGCCACCAAAGAAGGGGCGAACCTCTACACCGGGGAGCTGTTTTTT
CDR3: CATKEGANLYTGELFF

V: TRBV6-5
J: TRBJ1-1
D: TRBD1
size: -
DNA: TGTGCCAGCAGCCGGGACAGCATGAACACTGAAGCTTTCTTT
CDR3: CASSRDSMNTEAFF

V: TRBV10-1
J: TRBJ1-2
D: TRBD1
size: -
DNA: TGCGCCAGCAGTGAATATGGACAGGGTAGTTGCTACACCTTC
CDR3: CASSEYGQGSCYTF

V: TRBV19
J: TRBJ1-2
D: TRBD1
size: few
DNA: TGTGCCAGTAGTTACTCGACAGGGGGCATCTATGGCTACACCTTC
CDR3: CASSYSTGGIYGYTF

V: TRBV5-6
J: TRBJ1-1
D: -
size: -
DNA: TGTGCCAGCAGCTTGGTAGTGAACACTGAAGCTTTCTTT
CDR3: CASSLVVNTEAFF

V: TRBV4-2
J: TRBJ2-5
D: -
size: -
DNA: TGTGCCAGCAGCCAGGAAAGGGGGGGGGCACTGGAGACCCAGTACTTC
CDR3: CASSQERGGALETQYF

V: TRBV9
J: TRBJ1-3
D: TRBD1
size: -
DNA: TGTGCCAGCAACCTACAGGGGTATGGAAACACCATATATTTT
CDR3: CASNLQGYGNTIYF

V: TRBV7-9
J: TRBJ2-5
D: -
size: -
DNA: TGTGCCAGCAGCTTACATAGGGAGGAAGAGACCCAGTACTTC
CDR3: CASSLHREEETQYF

V: TRBV10-3
J: TRBJ2-2
D: -
size: -
DNA: TGTGCCATCAGATTCTTAGCGGTCCTAAGGGGCGGGGAGCTGTTTTTT
CDR3: CAIRFLAVLRGGELFF

V: TRBV24-1
J: TRBJ2-7
D: -
size: few
DNA: TGTGCCACCAGTGAACCGACAGGTTCCTACGAGCAGTACTTC
CDR3: CATSEPTGSYEQYF

V: TRBV6-4
J: TRBJ2-1
D: -
size: once
DNA: TGTGCCAGCAGTGGGGGCGCTACTCACAATGAGCAGTTCTTC
CDR3: CASSGGATHNEQFF

V: TRBV19
J: TRBJ1-2
D: TRBD1
size: -
DNA: TGTGCCAGTAGTATTGGACAGGGCGCCTATGGCTACACCTTC
CDR3: CASSIGQGAYGYTF

V: TRBV6-5
J: TRBJ1-2
D: -
size: -
DNA: TGTGCCAGCAGTTTAGACATTAACTATGGCTACACCTTC
CDR3: CASSLDINYGYTF

V: TRBV2
J: TRBJ2-2
D: TRBD2
size: -
DNA: TGTGCCAGCAGCGGGGGGGGGCTGGCCACCGGGGAGCTGTTTTTT
CDR3: CASSGGGLATGELFF

V: TRBV28
J: TRBJ1-2
D: TRBD1
size: -
DNA: TGTGCCAGCAGTGAGACAGGGACCTCAAGCGGCTACACCTTC
CDR3: CASSETGTSSGYTF

V: TRBV3-1/TRBV3-2
J: TRBJ1-2
D: -
size: -
DNA: TGTGCCAGCAGCCTGTTTGGGGGGTCAGGCGGTGAGGGTGGCTACACCTTC
CDR3: CASSLFGGSGGEGGYTF

V: TRBV9
J: TRBJ2-7
D: TRBD1
size: -
DNA: TGTGCCAGCAGCCTAAGAGCCGGGACAGGGGATGAGCAGTACTTC
CDR3: CASSLRAGTGDEQYF

V: TRBV2
J: TRBJ1-4
D: TRBD1
size: once
DNA: TGTGCCAGCAGTGCGGGGACAGGGACCGAAAAACTGTTTTTT
CDR3: CASSAGTGTEKLFF

V: TRBV4-3
J: TRBJ2-7
D: TRBD1
size: -
DNA: TGCGCCAGCAGCCAGCGATACCGGGACAGGGGCCACGAGCAGTACTTC
CDR3: CASSQRYRDRGHEQYF

V: TRBV11-2
J: TRBJ2-7
D: -
size: once
DNA: TGTGCCAGCAGCTTAGCCGGGTCTGCACGGCCGCGGAGTGAGCAGTACTTC
CDR3: CASSLAGSARPRSEQYF

V: TRBV18
J: TRBJ2-7
D: -
size: -
DNA: TGTGCCAGCTCACGGACAGCTACCTACGAGCAGTACTTC
CDR3: CASSRTATYEQYF

V: TRBV4-3
J: TRBJ1-2
D: TRBD1
size: -
DNA: TGCGCCAGCAGCCCAACTCCCACAGGGGTGGGAGGCTACACCTTC
CDR3: CASSPTPTGVGGYTF

V: TRBV7-2
J: TRBJ2-6
D: TRBD2
size: -
DNA: TGTGCCAGCAGGCCAGGACTAGCGGGGGGGCGCGGGGCCAACGTCCTGACTTTC
CDR3: CASRPGLAGGRGANVLTF

V: TRBV4-3
J: TRBJ1-5
D: -
size: -
DNA: TGCGCCAGCAGCCAAGGGCAGGGGCCCCAGCATTTT
CDR3: CASSQGQGPQHF

V: TRBV6-5
J: TRBJ2-7
D: -
size: few
DNA: TGTGCCAGCAGCTCCTTAGCAGCGACGGCCGAGCAGTACTTC
CDR3: CASSSLAATAEQYF

V: TRBV27
J: TRBJ1-2
D: TRBD1
size: -
DNA: TGTGCCAGCAGTTTCCGGGACAGGGCCCTCGGTGGCTACACCTTC
CDR3: CASSFRDRALGGYTF

V: TRBV21-1
J: TRBJ2-7
D: -
size: -
DNA: TGTGCCACCCTAAGGGACAGCCCCTACGAGCAGTACTTC
CDR3: CATLRDSPYEQYF

V: TRBV10-1
J: TRBJ1-2
D: -
size: once
DNA: TGCGCCAGCATCAGTGAAGGGAGACACGGCTACACCTTC
CDR3: CASISEGRHGYTF

V: TRBV9
J: TRBJ2-1
D: TRBD2
size: few
DNA: TGTGCCAGCAGCGTAGCGAGCGGGGGGTACAATGAGCAGTTCTTC
CDR3: CASSVASGGYNEQFF

V: TRBV7-2
J: TRBJ2-3
D: TRBD2
size: -
DNA: TGTGCCAGCAGCCGGGGGGGTAGCGGGGATGATACGCAGTATTTT
CDR3: CASSRGGSGDDTQYF

V: TRBV29-1
J: TRBJ1-5
D: -
size: -
DNA: TGCAGCGTGGCCGAGGGAGCTCAGCCCCAGCATTTT
CDR3: CSVAEGAQPQHF

V: TRBV6-5
J: TRBJ1-2
D: TRBD1
size: -
DNA: TGTGCCAGCAGCCGGGACAGCTATTATGGCTACACCTTC
CDR3: CASSRDSYYGYTF

V: TRBV15
J: TRBJ2-4
D: TRBD1
size: -
DNA: TGTGCCACCAGCAGAAGGACAGGGGAAAACATTCAGTACTTC
CDR3: CATSRRTGENIQYF

V: TRBV28
J: TRBJ1-2
D: TRBD1
size: -
DNA: TGTGCCAGCAGTCCTGGGACAGGGGGCTTGAACTATGGCTACACCTTC
CDR3: CASSPGTGGLNYGYTF

V: TRBV2
J: TRBJ1-5
D: -
size: -
DNA: TGTGCCAGTGGGAGGGGTTCGAGCAATCAGCCCCAGCATTTT
CDR3: CASGRGSSNQPQHF

V: TRBV7-3
J: TRBJ2-1
D: -
size: -
DNA: TGTGCCAGCAGCTTAAGATCCGCAGGAAACTACAATGAGCAGTTCTTC
CDR3: CASSLRSAGNYNEQFF

V: TRBV11-2
J: TRBJ2-1
D: -
size: -
DNA: TGTGCCAGCAGCCGGGGTAGCGGAAACGATGAGCAGTTCTTC
CDR3: CASSRGSGNDEQFF

V: TRBV21-1
J: TRBJ1-1
D: -
size: -
DNA: TGTGCCAGCAGCCGAGCGGGGCAGGTAGGGGCTTTCTTT
CDR3: CASSRAGQVGAFF

V: TRBV7-3
J: TRBJ2-1
D: TRBD1
size: -
DNA: TGTGCCAGCAGCATGAGAGGTAGGGACAGCTCCTACAATGAGCAGTTCTTC
CDR3: CASSMRGRDSSYNEQFF

V: TRBV6-5
J: TRBJ2-3
D: TRBD1
size: -
DNA: TGTGCCAGCAGTTACGGAGGCAGGGGGCTCGCAGATACGCAGTATTTT
CDR3: CASSYGGRGLADTQYF

V: TRBV12-3/TRBV12-4
J: TRBJ2-1
D: -
size: -
DNA: TGTGCCAGCTCGGCTAGCGCCTACAATGAGCAGTTCTTC
CDR3: CASSASAYNEQFF

V: TRBV21-1
J: TRBJ2-1
D: -
size: -
DNA: TGTGCCAGCAGCAAAGATCAGCGGGAGGAGGGGAATGAGCAGTTCTTC
CDR3: CASSKDQREEGNEQFF

V: TRBV29-1
J: TRBJ1-1
D: -
size: -
DNA: TGCAGCGTTGGGTGGGGCGAGTACACTGAAGCTTTCTTT
CDR3: CSVGWGEYTEAFF

V: TRBV3-1/TRBV3-2
J: TRBJ2-3
D: TRBD2
size: -
DNA: TGTGCCAGCAGCCTTAGCGGGGGGGCCGAAGATACGCAGTATTTT
CDR3: CASSLSGGAEDTQYF

V: TRBV28
J: TRBJ1-1
D: -
size: -
DNA: TGTGCCAGCAGGATACAGGGCGTCACTGAAGCTTTCTTT
CDR3: CASRIQGVTEAFF

V: TRBV27
J: TRBJ2-7
D: -
size: few
DNA: TGTGCCAGCAGTAGGAACGGGGGCTACGAGCAGTACTTC
CDR3: CASSRNGGYEQYF

V: TRBV9
J: TRBJ2-3
D: TRBD1
size: -
DNA: TGTGCCAGCAGCGTATCTACGGACAGGGGATGGGATACGCAGTATTTT
CDR3: CASSVSTDRGWDTQYF

V: TRBV12-3/TRBV12-4
J: TRBJ1-1
D: -
size: -
DNA: TGTGCCAGCAGTTTGGCGGTGAACACTGAAGCTTTCTTT
CDR3: CASSLAVNTEAFF

V: TRBV5-1
J: TRBJ1-3
D: -
size: -
DNA: TGCGCCAGCAGCTTTGCAGGGTCGGTATATGGAAACACCATATATTTT
CDR3: CASSFAGSVYGNTIYF

V: TRBV21-1
J: TRBJ2-5
D: -
size: -
DNA: TGTGCCAGCAGCAGTAGACAGGGGCTACCAGAGACCCAGTACTTC
CDR3: CASSSRQGLPETQYF

V: TRBV4-2
J: TRBJ2-7
D: -
size: -
DNA: TGTGCCAGCAGCCAAGAAGGTGACGGGAACGAGCAGTACTTC
CDR3: CASSQEGDGNEQYF

V: TRBV5-1
J: TRBJ2-7
D: -
size: -
DNA: TGCGCCAGCAGCTTGCCAGGTCCCTCCTACGAGCAGTACTTC
CDR3: CASSLPGPSYEQYF

V: TRBV13
J: TRBJ2-7
D: TRBD2
size: -
DNA: TGTGCCAGCAGCTTAGGCCCCCCTGGGGGGGGGTACGAGCAGTACTTC
CDR3: CASSLGPPGGGYEQYF

V: TRBV25-1
J: TRBJ1-3
D: -
size: -
DNA: TGTGCCAGCAGTGACTTACAGAGCTCTGGAAACACCATATATTTT
CDR3: CASSDLQSSGNTIYF